These 22 T cell receptor beta chains were all obtained from the same sample, sequenced in a study of blood T cells in healthy people across ages. A second 7 to 11 cycle PCR used barcoded and J-beta primers. TCRdb used MiXCR to reprocess the 5' RACE reads, holding one entry per CDR3 protein. Of a few hundred thousand distinct CDR3 sequences in the sample, about 52% are singletons; the top ten hold roughly 51%. Sequencing input: blood. The receptors shown here come from a man aged 60-69 years in good health.

The table lists this clonotype with a count of one. Mismatch with germline at one junction end may stem from a read error. This chain uses TRBV3-1 with TRBJ1-2, with D possibly matching TRBD1 (5 bases). The CDR3 has 13 amino acids. Germline V gives CDR1 LGHDT, CDR2 YNNKEL (reference sequence). CDR3 sequence reads: CASRQEPAGLYTF. In DNA, the CDR3 is TGTGCCAGCAGACAAGAGCCGGCAGGGCTGTACACCTTC.

With regard to this clonotype: In this CDR3 the conserved last residue, phenylalanine or tryptophan, is missing, so a read error is likely. It is unclear where the CDR3 begins or ends on the DNA, so no DNA is shown, and the CDR3 is as TCRdb lists it. The rearrangement uses TRBV27 and TRBJ1-2. Germline assignment: CDR1 MNHEY and CDR2 SMNVEV (reference sequence). The length of the CDR3 is 14 amino acids, counting both ends. The CDR3 loop reads CASSLSRTNYGHTV.

This clonotype was seen repeatedly, ten times or more. The V gene is TRBV20-1, the J gene TRBJ2-5; TRBD2 is a possible D gene (6 bases). CDR3 size: 13 residues. V gave up 0 bases and J gave up 3 bases, with 8 bases separating them. The germline V gene has CDR1 DFQATT and CDR2 SNEGSKA (reference sequence). The DNA for the CDR3 is TGCAGTGCTAGAGAGTGGGGGGAAGAGACCCAGTACTTC. It translates to CSAREWGEETQYF.

The chain couples TRBV4-3 to TRBJ2-6; D not resolved. The CDR3 is 15 residues long. V shed 4 bases and J shed 0 bases, with 7 bases lying between them. Germline CDR1 LGHNA, CDR2 YSLEER. The CDR3, as DNA: TGCGCCAGCAGCCCTAGAAACTCTGGGGCCAACGTCCTGACTTTC. Its translation: CASSPRNSGANVLTF.

This chain connects TRBV3-1 to TRBJ2-1, with D possibly TRBD2 on 5 matching bases. Trimming took off 5 bases at V and 6 bases at J, with 23 bases between the two ends. This CDR3 spans 17 amino acids. Germline CDR1 and CDR2: LGHDT and YNNKEL (reference sequence). CDR3 coding DNA: TGTGCCAGCAGCAGAGGTTTTTCGCGGGCCGCAGTCAATGAGCAGTTCTTC. The encoded protein is CASSRGFSRAAVNEQFF.

This rearrangement joins TRBV10-3 to TRBJ2-5; perhaps TRBD1 as D (6 bases). The DNA matches TRBJ2-7 better at its end, which makes the J call doubtful. The germline gives CDR1 ENHRY, CDR2 SYGVKD. The CDR3 loop spans 14 amino acids. The CDR3 spells CAIREQGSRNEQYF. For the CDR3, the DNA is TGTGCCATCAGAGAACAGGGATCTCGGAACGAGCAGTACTTC.

This clonotype was observed at least ten times. The CDR3 loop reads CASSQVSGANVLTF. The CDR3 DNA follows: TGTGCCAGCAGTCAAGTCTCTGGGGCCAACGTCCTGACTTTC. This chain joins TRBV7-2 and TRBJ2-6; D gene unclear. V was clipped by 6 bases and J by 0 bases, with 6 bases between them. Germline assignment: CDR1 SGHTA and CDR2 FQGNSA. The CDR3 sequence is 14 residues long.

The chain has TRBV7-2 and TRBJ2-3; D gene ambiguous. The CDR3 covers 15 residues. Germline V gives CDR1 SGHTA, CDR2 FQGNSA. V lost 5 bases and J 2 bases, leaving 14 bases between the germline ends. CDR3 amino acids: CASSAMARTTDTQYF. CDR3 DNA sequence: TGTGCCAGCAGCGCCATGGCGCGGACCACAGATACGCAGTATTTT.

The chain combines TRBV29-1 with TRBJ1-5; D might be TRBD1 (5 bases). Trimming took off 3 bases at V and 3 bases at J, with 9 bases between the two ends. This CDR3 has 13 amino acids. CDR1 is SQVTM and CDR2 is ANQGSEA in the germline V gene. CDR3 bases: TGCAGCGTTGATGGGGGGGTCAATCAGCCCCAGCATTTT. Residues: CSVDGGVNQPQHF.

The chain links TRBV20-1 to TRBJ2-7; D not certain. The CDR3 totals 14 residues. Germline CDR1 DFQATT, CDR2 SNEGSKA (reference sequence). Trimming left V 3 bases short and J 2 bases short, with 14 bases between. The CDR3 coding sequence is TGCAGTGCTAGTTTTTCGCTAGAGGCCTACGAGCAGTACTTC. This sequence encodes CSASFSLEAYEQYF.

The genes are TRBV20-1 and TRBJ1-1, with D possibly matching TRBD1 (6 bases). CDR3 length: 13 amino acids. Per germline, CDR1 DFQATT and CDR2 SNEGSKA (reference sequence). Trimming stripped 5 bases from V and 5 bases from J, with 15 bases between. CDR3 coding DNA: TGCAGTGCTTCCCGGGGGCGCGAGACTGAAGCTTTCTTT. As protein: CSASRGRETEAFF.

The CDR3 reads CASSLGTILDEQFF. The CDR3 DNA is TGTGCCAGCAGTTTAGGGACTATTCTCGATGAGCAGTTCTTC. The rearrangement joins TRBV12-3 or TRBV12-4 to TRBJ2-1; D may be TRBD2 (6 bases). The CDR3 is 14 amino acids. V shed 1 base and J shed 8 bases, with 12 bases lying between them.

This clonotype was counted between two and nine times. A read error may explain this, as a much larger clone is one base away. The rearrangement uses TRBV20-1 and TRBJ2-3; D is ambiguous. The V end lost 4 bases, the J end lost 2 bases, and 13 bases lay between the germline ends. This CDR3 comprises 14 residues. CDR1 is DFQATT and CDR2 is SNEGSKA in the germline V gene (reference sequence). DNA for the CDR3: TGCAGTGCTACAACGCGCCGTTTCACAGATACGCAGTATTTT. As protein: CSATTRRFTDTQYF.

The table lists this clonotype with a few counts. V usage is TRBV11-2 and J usage is TRBJ1-1, with TRBD1 matching 10 bases. Per germline, CDR1 SGHAT and CDR2 FQNNGV. The length of the CDR3 is 13 residues. Trimming at V came to 6 bases and at J to 10 bases, leaving 8 bases not matched to a gene. As DNA, the CDR3 is TGTGCCAGCAGAGGGACAGGGGTCGGGCGAGCTTTCTTT. Translation gives CASRGTGVGRAFF.

With respect to this clonotype: A read error may be the cause here, since a much bigger clone is one base away. The V and J genes are TRBV15 and TRBJ1-2; TRBD1 might be the D (5 bases). V was shortened by 1 base and J by 2 bases, with 14 bases between the two germline ends. Germline-derived CDR1 and CDR2 are LNHNV and YYDKDF (reference sequence). The CDR3 has 16 amino acids. CDR3 nucleotide sequence: TGTGCCACCAGCAGAGGGAGGACCGGGGACAACTATGGCTACACCTTC. This encodes CATSRGRTGDNYGYTF.

This chain connects TRBV20-1 to TRBJ1-1; no definite D call. CDR3 length equals 15 residues. Trimming cost V 3 bases and J 1 base, with 15 bases left between them. Per germline, CDR1 DFQATT and CDR2 SNEGSKA (reference sequence). The CDR3 spells CSARISKGQNTEAFF. CDR3 bases: TGCAGTGCTAGGATCAGTAAAGGTCAGAACACTGAAGCTTTCTTT.

The chain uses TRBV5-1 and TRBJ2-3; no definite D call. The V end was cut by 2 bases, the J end by 10 bases, with 11 bases between. This CDR3 contains 12 residues. Germline V gene lookup returns CDR1 SGHRS and CDR2 YFSETQ. The CDR3 nucleotides read TGCGCCAGCAGCTTTGACCAGTCGTCGCAGTATTTT. Translated, it gives CASSFDQSSQYF. Full variable domain (outside the CDR3, taken from reference TRBV5-1 and TRBJ2-3): KAGVTQTPRYLIKTRGQQVTLSCSPISGHRSVSWYQQTPGQGLQFLFEYFSETQRNKGNFPGRFSGRQFSNSRSEMNVSTLELGDSALYLCASSFDQSSQYFGPGTRLTVL.

In its sample, this clonotype was seen once. The chain links TRBV18 to TRBJ1-2; 7 bases line up with TRBD1. The germline gives CDR1 KGHSH, CDR2 LQKENI. The CDR3 contains 14 residues. The ends lost 2 bases at V and 7 bases at J; junction bases unmatched: 7. CDR3 amino acids: CASSPGRQGCGYTF. CDR3 in DNA: TGTGCCAGCTCACCAGGGAGACAGGGCTGTGGCTACACCTTC.

J is TRBJ1-6 and V is TRBV6-5; the match to TRBD1 covers 8 bases. J gave up 5 bases and V 8 bases, and 8 bases lay outside the gene matches. The CDR3 is made up of 15 amino acids. Germline V gives CDR1 MNHEY, CDR2 SVGAGI. The CDR3 region has the DNA TGTGCCAGCCGTGGGCCGACAGGGGATAATTCACCCCTCCACTTT. Protein: CASRGPTGDNSPLHF.

The J gene is TRBJ2-1, the V gene TRBV28; TRBD1 aligns across 9 bases. The J call is doubtful: the DNA matches TRBJ2-7 better. In germline, CDR1 is MDHEN, CDR2 SYDVKM. The CDR3 spans 15 residues. The CDR3 loop is CASSPLQGAYNEQYF. The CDR3 nucleotides read TGTGCCAGCAGTCCCTTACAGGGGGCCTACAATGAGCAGTACTTC.

There are a few counts of this clonotype. As DNA, the CDR3 is TGCGCCAGCAGCTTCTCAGGGGAGCGCTCCTATAATTCACCCCTCCACTTT. Protein sequence: CASSFSGERSYNSPLHF. The gene calls are TRBV5-1 and TRBJ1-6, with D perhaps TRBD1 (6 bases). The length of the CDR3 is 17 residues. Deletions cut 2 bases from V and 0 bases from J, with 12 bases between. Germline V gene data show CDR1 as SGHRS and CDR2 as YFSETQ. Using reference TRBV5-1 and TRBJ1-6 for the parts outside the CDR3, the full variable domain is KAGVTQTPRYLIKTRGQQVTLSCSPISGHRSVSWYQQTPGQGLQFLFEYFSETQRNKGNFPGRFSGRQFSNSRSEMNVSTLELGDSALYLCASSFSGERSYNSPLHFGNGTRLTVT.

Only one count was recorded for this clonotype. V gene TRBV20-1 combines with J gene TRBJ2-1; TRBD2 is a possible D gene (6 bases). V gave up 3 bases and J gave up 4 bases, with 16 bases separating them. Germline V lookup: CDR1 DFQATT, CDR2 SNEGSKA (reference sequence). The CDR3 is 15 residues long. The CDR3, as DNA: TGCAGTGCTAGGATCCGGGCGGGGTCATACAATGAGCAGTTCTTC. It yields the protein CSARIRAGSYNEQFF.